The 10 T cell receptor beta chains below all came from one sample that was sequenced in a study of shared clonotypes between healthy human individuals. Here immunoSEQ multiplex PCR was the method, and the copy in TCRdb shows in-frame clones only, minus some. Of around 1.5 million clones in the sample, 95% to 99% are singletons; the top ten hold less than 0.55%. The sample comprised naive CD4+ T cells sorted from blood. Subset noted: CD45RA+ positively selected. The receptors stem from a man aged 25-45 years in good health.

The genes are TRBV15 and TRBJ1-5; D ambiguous. Germline assignment: CDR1 LNHNV and CDR2 YYDKDF (reference sequence). V was clipped by 5 bases and J by 4 bases, with 6 bases between them. This CDR3 is built from 12 residues. The chain's CDR3 is CATSPQNQPQHF. The DNA of the CDR3 is TGTGCCACCAGCCCACAGAATCAGCCCCAGCATTTT.

This chain links TRBV6-5 with TRBJ1-1; 9 bases are a match to TRBD1. Per the germline V gene, CDR1 is MNHEY and CDR2 is SVGAGI. The CDR3 has 14 residues. Unmatched junction bases numbered 3, after V lost 2 bases and J lost 5 bases. CDR3 region: CASSYGTGRTEAFF. CDR3 bases: TGTGCCAGCAGTTACGGGACAGGGAGAACTGAAGCTTTCTTT.

V and J are TRBV5-1 and TRBJ2-1; TRBD2 agrees at 10 bases. Germline V CDR1 and CDR2: SGHRS, YFSETQ. The length of the CDR3 is 16 residues. With V trimmed by 4 bases and J by 1 base, 5 bases remained unmatched. DNA of the CDR3: TGCGCCAGCAGCATACCACTAGCGGGGTCCTACAATGAGCAGTTCTTC. Its translation: CASSIPLAGSYNEQFF.

The chain uses TRBV29-1 and TRBJ1-1; 10 nucleotides align to TRBD1. The CDR3 covers 13 residues. CDR1 and CDR2 (germline): SQVTM, ANQGSEA. Trimming removed 6 bases from V and 7 bases from J; junction bases left unmatched: 8. CDR3 residues: CSVRDRGWDEAFF. CDR3 sequence (DNA): TGCAGCGTCCGGGACAGGGGTTGGGATGAAGCTTTCTTT. The full variable domain, its missing parts supplied by reference TRBV29-1 and TRBJ1-1, is SAVISQKPSRDICQRGTSLTIQCQVDSQVTMMFWYRQQPGQSLTLIATANQGSEATYESGFVIDKFPISRPNLTFSTLTVSNMSPEDSSIYLCSVRDRGWDEAFFGQGTRLTVV.

J is TRBJ2-2 and V is TRBV4-1; the D gene is possibly TRBD2 (5 bases). Germline V CDR1 and CDR2: MGHRA, YSYEKL. This CDR3 spans 14 amino acids. V dropped 3 bases and J dropped 7 bases, with 12 bases sitting between them. The CDR3 DNA is TGCGCCAGCAGCCACACGGGAAGGGACGGGGAGCTGTTTTTT. It translates to CASSHTGRDGELFF.

The chain has TRBV7-8 and TRBJ1-5, with D unresolved. Per the germline V gene, CDR1 is SGHVS and CDR2 is FQNEAQ. This CDR3 contains 15 residues. Trimming removed 1 base at V and 5 bases at J, with 12 bases between. CDR3 nucleotides: TGTGCCAGCAGCTTAGGACCGGGTTTGGATCAGCCCCAGCATTTT. It is translated as CASSLGPGLDQPQHF.

J is TRBJ2-7 and V is TRBV5-6; D is unresolved. This CDR3 is built from 13 residues. Germline lookup yields CDR1 SGHDT and CDR2 YYEEEE. Between the trimmed V and J ends, which lost 0 bases and 13 bases, there was a span of 17 bases. CDR3 bases: TGTGCCAGCAGCTTGGGCCCTCTACGAGTGGAATACTTC. This sequence encodes CASSLGPLRVEYF. Complete variable domain (other parts from reference TRBV5-6 and TRBJ2-7): DAGVTQSPTHLIKTRGQQVTLRCSPKSGHDTVSWYQQALGQGPQFIFQYYEEEERQRGNFPDRFSGHQFPNYSSELNVNALLLGDSALYLCASSLGPLRVEYFGPGTRLTVT.

The CDR3 DNA follows: TGTGCCAGCAGCCTCCCCACCGGGGAGCTGTTTTTT. Translating it yields CASSLPTGELFF. The chain is built from TRBV7-9 and TRBJ2-2, with D hard to call. The CDR3 has 12 residues. Germline lookup yields CDR1 SEHNR and CDR2 FQNEAQ (reference sequence). The ends were cut back, 5 bases at V and 4 bases at J, with 5 bases in the middle.

This rearrangement joins TRBV9 to TRBJ2-3, with 12 positions matching TRBD2. The CDR3 is made up of 21 amino acids. The V gene's germline CDR1 is SGDLS and CDR2 YYNGEE. J gave up 4 bases and V 4 bases, and 22 bases lay outside the gene matches. This chain's CDR3 is CASSPRGGLAGGPEGADTQYF. CDR3 DNA: TGTGCCAGCAGCCCTCGGGGGGGGCTAGCGGGAGGGCCCGAGGGTGCAGATACGCAGTATTTT.

The V gene is TRBV21-1, the J gene TRBJ2-2; TRBD2 reflects the table's D call only, with no check against the DNA. TRBV21-1 is classified as a pseudogene. The CDR3 is made up of 20 amino acids. As DNA, the CDR3 is TGTGCCAGCAGGGGATTAGCGGGAGTGAATCAAAGCGCGAACACCGGGGAGCTGTTTTTT. This translates into CASRGLAGVNQSANTGELFF.